This TCR beta chain stems from a study of CD8+ T cells in alopecia areata. Study in general: The study gave tofacitinib for 6 to 18 months, then 6 months off drug.

As for treatment: oral pan-JAK inhibitor, 5-10 mg twice daily. Worth noting for this clone: The antigen is unknown.

Study-level points and caveats: Expanded CD8+ clones among the top 100, as well as scalp clonality, were significantly decreased by tofacitinib. Scalp lesions, especially in alopecia totalis/universalis, had higher clonality than normal scalp. In scalp and blood during tofacitinib, many expanded lesional clones persisted.

Extracted RNA was reverse transcribed, and the resulting cDNA served as sequencing template. Method: immunoSEQ multiplex PCR; TCRdb's copy keeps in-frame clones and lacks some. Of 150,000 to 200,000 clones listed, 58% were seen once; the top ten hold about a sixth. The V gene's germline CDR1 is SEHNR and CDR2 FQNEAQ (reference sequence). CDR3 length: 15 residues. Trimming cost V 5 bases and J 0 bases, with 14 bases left between them. The specimen was CD4+ T cells sorted from blood, collected at approximately week 55, from a patient treated with tofacitinib. The clonotype originates from a human donor with alopecia areata. The V call is TRBV7-9, the J call TRBJ2-7; D gene uncertain. In DNA form, the CDR3 reads TGTGCCAGCAGCCGCACGCACACCAGCTCCTACGAGCAGTACTTC. Its protein is CASSRTHTSSYEQYF.